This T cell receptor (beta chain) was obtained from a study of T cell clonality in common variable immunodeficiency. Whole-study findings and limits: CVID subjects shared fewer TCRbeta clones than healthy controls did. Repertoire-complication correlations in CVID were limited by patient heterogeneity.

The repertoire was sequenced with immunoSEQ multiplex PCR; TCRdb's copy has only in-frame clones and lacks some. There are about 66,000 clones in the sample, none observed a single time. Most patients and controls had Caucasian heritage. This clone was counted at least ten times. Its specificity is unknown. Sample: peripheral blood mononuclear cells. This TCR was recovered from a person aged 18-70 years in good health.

The covered CDR3 bases are TGCAGTGCTAGCAAGGGACAGGGGGAGCTTAATGAG. This gives the protein CSASKGQGELNE. The CDR3 in its entirety is CSASKGQGELNEQFF. The chain carries TRBV20-1 and TRBJ2-1; 11 bases line up with TRBD1. The read comes to an end 3 residues before the CDR3 does, leaving the germline J gene to fill in the end. The CDR3 has 15 residues. Germline V gene sequence: CDR1 DFQATT, CDR2 SNEGSKA (reference sequence). V shed 3 bases, J shed 7 bases, and the junction held 8 bases outside the gene matches.